This is a list of T cell receptor beta chains from one sample in a study of response to subunit inactivated influenza vaccine. TCRdb independently ran MiXCR on the RT-PCR reads; one entry per CDR3 protein. The repertoire holds over 750,000 distinct CDR3 sequences, with 21% as singletons. The starting material was PBMCs from blood, obtained approximately 5 days after vaccination. Source of these receptors: a man aged 45-65 years who received an inactivated influenza vaccine. The CDR3 runs from the conserved cysteine through the conserved F or W. Each record gives: V gene, clone size, D gene, J gene, CDR3 protein, CDR3 DNA. D genes are given only for firm matches. Not every row has a clone size; where given, it reads once, few, many or a size class.

>TRBV20-1|NA|NA|TRBJ1-5
CSAAEPTGFNQPQHF
TGCAGTGCTGCAGAACCGACAGGTTTCAATCAGCCCCAGCATTTT
>TRBV7-9|NA|TRBD1|TRBJ2-7
CASSFAGQGSYEQYF
TGTGCCAGCAGCTTCGCAGGACAGGGTAGCTACGAGCAGTACTTC
>TRBV4-3|NA|NA|TRBJ2-5
CASSQAASQTQYF
TGCGCCAGCAGCCAAGCAGCGTCGCAGACCCAGTACTTC
>TRBV18|few|TRBD1|TRBJ2-3
CASSQGQVTQYF
TGTGCCAGCTCACAAGGACAGGTTACGCAGTATTTT
>TRBV20-1|NA|NA|TRBJ2-5
CSASREGVAAQETQYF
TGCAGTGCGAGTAGAGAGGGTGTAGCGGCCCAAGAGACCCAGTACTTC
>TRBV7-2|NA|NA|TRBJ2-1
CASSRGIYNEQFF
TGTGCCAGCAGTCGCGGGATCTACAATGAGCAGTTCTTC
>TRBV7-9|NA|TRBD2|TRBJ2-3
CASSLQAGGVTDTQYF
TGTGCCAGCAGCTTACAAGCGGGGGGGGTCACAGATACGCAGTATTTT
>TRBV4-3|few|NA|TRBJ2-2
CASSQYPVTNTGELFF
TGCGCCAGCAGCCAATATCCCGTGACGAACACCGGGGAGCTGTTTTTT
>TRBV6-2/TRBV6-3|NA|NA|TRBJ1-1
CASSSRRGNTEAFF
TGTGCCAGCAGTTCCCGGCGGGGGAACACTGAAGCTTTCTTT
>TRBV11-2|NA|TRBD1|TRBJ2-3
CASRKPGQRTDTQYF
TGTGCCAGCAGGAAACCGGGACAGAGGACAGATACGCAGTATTTT
>TRBV24-1|few|NA|TRBJ2-4
CATSDADYPSKNIQYF
TGTGCCACCAGTGATGCTGACTATCCTTCCAAAAACATTCAGTACTTC
>TRBV5-1|NA|TRBD1|TRBJ2-4
CASSTIPHGTGLAKNIQYF
TGCGCCAGCAGCACCATACCCCACGGGACAGGTCTAGCCAAAAACATTCAGTACTTC
>TRBV20-1|NA|TRBD2|TRBJ2-1
CSARDFLADLYNEQFF
TGCAGTGCTAGAGATTTTCTAGCGGACCTGTACAATGAGCAGTTCTTC
>TRBV29-1|many|NA|TRBJ1-1
CSGGQPLNTEAFF
TGCAGCGGCGGACAGCCTCTGAACACTGAAGCTTTCTTT
>TRBV4-3|many|TRBD2|TRBJ2-3
CASSPGHGGSTDTQYF
TGCGCCAGCAGCCCAGGTCACGGGGGGAGCACAGATACGCAGTATTTT
>TRBV7-6|NA|NA|TRBJ1-2
CASSFIAQGSNYGYTF
TGTGCCAGCAGCTTCATTGCGCAGGGCTCTAACTATGGCTACACCTTC
>TRBV7-2|NA|NA|TRBJ2-5
CASSSRVEETQYF
TGTGCCAGCAGCTCCAGGGTAGAGGAGACCCAGTACTTC
>TRBV6-1|NA|NA|TRBJ1-2
CASSAGALTGYTF
TGTGCCAGCAGTGCGGGGGCTCTTACCGGCTACACCTTC
>TRBV15|NA|NA|TRBJ2-7
CATSRDSVTYEQYF
TGTGCCACCAGCAGAGATTCAGTGACCTACGAGCAGTACTTC
>TRBV7-6|NA|TRBD1|TRBJ2-2
CASSSDRGNTGELFF
TGTGCCAGCAGCTCCGACAGGGGGAACACCGGGGAGCTGTTTTTT
>TRBV12-3/TRBV12-4|many|NA|TRBJ2-1
CASSSQGGEQFF
TGTGCCAGCAGTTCGCAGGGCGGTGAGCAGTTCTTC
>TRBV7-6|few|NA|TRBJ2-7
CASSERPGQTYEQYF
TGTGCCAGCAGCGAAAGACCGGGACAAACCTACGAGCAGTACTTC